This is a list of T cell receptor beta chains from one sample in a study of cytomegalovirus exposure and HLA in healthy donors. Repertoires were generated with immunoSEQ multiplex PCR, while TCRdb's copy carries only in-frame clones and drops some. This table has about 150,000 clones, 89% appearing once. Sequencing was carried out using PBMCs. The receptors originated from a woman under 30 in good health and CMV-seropositive. CDR3s include the opening cysteine and the closing phenylalanine or tryptophan. D genes are given only for firm matches. For some rows the clone size is stated as once, few or many, or as a class when expanded; others skip it.

TRBJ2-3	TRBV14	.	.	CASSQDYIAGTDTQYF	TGTGCCAGCAGCCAAGATTATATAGCAGGGACAGATACGCAGTATTTT
TRBJ2-1	TRBV19	.	.	CASSALAPYNEQFF	TGTGCCAGTAGTGCGTTAGCCCCCTACAATGAGCAGTTCTTC
TRBJ1-1	TRBV2	once	.	CASSRLYEAFF	TGTGCCAGCAGCCGGTTATATGAAGCTTTCTTT
TRBJ1-4	TRBV28	.	TRBD1	CASTLGGTGIEKLFF	TGTGCCAGCACCCTAGGGGGGACAGGGATTGAAAAACTGTTTTTT
TRBJ1-5	TRBV15	.	.	CATSTGTFSNQPQHF	TGTGCCACCAGCACAGGGACATTTAGCAATCAGCCCCAGCATTTT
TRBJ1-1	TRBV30	.	.	CAWSVRVVAGQNTEAFF	TGTGCCTGGAGTGTAAGGGTTGTGGCAGGACAGAACACTGAAGCTTTCTTT
TRBJ2-1	TRBV6-6	.	TRBD1	CASGGQGAGNEQFF	TGTGCCAGCGGAGGGCAGGGGGCAGGCAATGAGCAGTTCTTC
TRBJ2-5	TRBV5-4	.	TRBD2	CASRRTSLAETQYF	TGTGCCAGCAGACGGACTAGCTTGGCAGAGACCCAGTACTTC
TRBJ1-2	TRBV2	.	.	CASSVDSSLGYTF	TGTGCCAGCAGTGTTGACAGTTCCTTGGGCTACACCTTC
TRBJ2-7	TRBV6-5	.	.	CASSEYRGAYEQYF	TGTGCCAGCAGTGAATATAGGGGCGCCTACGAGCAGTACTTC
TRBJ2-2	TRBV10-3	once	.	CAISESIDYTGELFF	TGTGCCATCAGTGAGTCGATTGACTACACCGGGGAGCTGTTTTTT
TRBJ2-1	TRBV7-3	.	TRBD1	CASSPRDRNNEQFF	TGTGCCAGCAGCCCCCGGGACAGAAACAATGAGCAGTTCTTC
TRBJ2-7	TRBV5-4	.	TRBD1	CASSRGQGGIPPYEQYF	TGTGCCAGCAGCCGCGGACAGGGGGGGATCCCTCCCTACGAGCAGTACTTC
TRBJ2-2	TRBV18	.	.	CASSYGQQNTGELFF	TGTGCCAGCTCTTATGGACAGCAGAACACCGGGGAGCTGTTTTTT
TRBJ2-1	TRBV19	.	.	CASRHWNEQFF	TGTGCCAGCCGACATTGGAATGAGCAGTTCTTC
TRBJ2-7	TRBV6-5	once	TRBD1	CASRPTGSYEQYF	TGTGCCAGCAGACCGACAGGGTCCTACGAGCAGTACTTC
TRBJ1-1	TRBV2	once	.	CASSTSGDTEAFF	TGTGCCAGCAGTACTAGCGGGGACACTGAAGCTTTCTTT
TRBJ2-7	TRBV18	.	.	CASSPTAMEQYF	TGTGCCAGCTCACCTACAGCCATGGAGCAGTACTTC
TRBJ1-2	TRBV5-1	.	.	CASSPREGRYGYTF	TGCGCCAGCAGCCCCCGGGAAGGGCGATATGGCTACACCTTC
TRBJ2-5	TRBV4-1	once	TRBD2	CASSRESSGGRLEETQYF	TGCGCCAGCAGCCGGGAGTCCAGCGGGGGGCGATTGGAAGAGACCCAGTACTTC
TRBJ1-5	TRBV19	.	TRBD1	CASKTGGSNQPQHF	TGTGCCAGCAAGACAGGGGGATCCAATCAGCCCCAGCATTTT
TRBJ1-3	TRBV25-1	.	TRBD1	CASSYRGPGNTIYF	TGTGCCAGCAGTTACAGGGGGCCTGGAAACACCATATATTTT
TRBJ2-7	TRBV9	.	TRBD2	CASSPRTSGDVYEQYF	TGTGCCAGCAGCCCACGGACTAGCGGGGACGTCTACGAGCAGTACTTC
TRBJ1-5	TRBV28	.	.	CASSSGRGTWFQPQHF	TGTGCCAGCAGCTCGGGGCGGGGGACGTGGTTTCAGCCCCAGCATTTT
TRBJ1-5	TRBV19	few	TRBD1	CASNPTGGNNQPQHF	TGTGCCAGTAATCCGACAGGGGGCAACAATCAGCCCCAGCATTTT
TRBJ2-7	TRBV4-1	.	TRBD1	CASSLRQGYEQCF	TGCGCCAGCAGCCTCCGACAGGGCTACGAGCAGTGCTTC
TRBJ2-5	TRBV5-1	once	.	CASSLERTQYF	TGCGCCAGCAGCTTAGAGAGAACCCAGTACTTC
TRBJ2-3	TRBV7-3	.	.	CASSPTVIGGTDTQYF	TGTGCCAGCAGCCCGACCGTTATAGGGGGCACAGATACGCAGTATTTT
TRBJ1-5	TRBV30	few	TRBD1	CAWGQGGNQPQHF	TGTGCCTGGGGACAGGGAGGCAATCAGCCCCAGCATTTT
TRBJ2-1	TRBV10-3	.	TRBD1	CAIRSGQGVFYNEQFF	TGTGCCATCAGATCCGGACAGGGGGTATTTTACAATGAGCAGTTCTTC
TRBJ2-3	TRBV19	.	TRBD2	CASRERGGTDTQYF	TGTGCCAGTAGGGAGCGGGGGGGCACAGATACGCAGTATTTT
TRBJ1-1	TRBV23-1	.	.	CASSEIIANTEAFF	TGCGCCAGCAGTGAAATAATAGCTAACACTGAAGCTTTCTTT
TRBJ1-2	TRBV5-1	.	TRBD1	CASRDRAQTF	TGCGCCAGCAGGGACAGGGCCCAAACCTTC
TRBJ2-7	TRBV28	.	.	CASSLGRKSSYEQYF	TGTGCCAGCAGTTTGGGCCGGAAAAGCTCCTACGAGCAGTACTTC
TRBJ1-6	TRBV2	.	.	CASSFGGSPYNSPLHF	TGTGCCAGCAGTTTTGGCGGAAGCCCCTATAATTCACCCCTCCACTTT
TRBJ2-3	TRBV5-1	once	.	CASSLDGYTDTQYF	TGCGCCAGCAGCTTGGACGGGTACACAGATACGCAGTATTTT
TRBJ2-2	TRBV6-1	.	.	CASRTDWRAGELFF	TGTGCCAGCAGGACAGACTGGAGGGCCGGGGAGCTGTTTTTT
TRBJ2-2	TRBV2	.	.	CASHRANTGELFF	TGTGCCAGCCATCGCGCGAACACCGGGGAGCTGTTTTTT
TRBJ1-1	TRBV28	.	.	CASSPGTFF	TGTGCCAGCAGTCCGGGGACATTCTTT
TRBJ1-5	TRBV28	.	.	CASRLARGYNQPQHF	TGTGCCAGCAGGTTAGCCCGGGGGTACAATCAGCCCCAGCATTTT
TRBJ2-7	TRBV27	few	TRBD1	CASTRQGGEQYF	TGTGCCAGCACCCGACAGGGCGGCGAGCAGTACTTC
TRBJ2-3	TRBV4-1	.	TRBD2	CASSHAAGGLPDTQYF	TGCGCCAGCAGCCACGCGGCGGGGGGCCTTCCGGATACGCAGTATTTT
TRBJ1-2	TRBV5-1	once	TRBD1	CASSLNAQGALGGYTF	TGCGCCAGCAGCTTGAACGCGCAGGGGGCGTTGGGAGGCTACACCTTC
TRBJ1-4	TRBV6-1	.	.	CASLFEARTNEKLFF	TGTGCCAGCCTTTTTGAGGCGCGGACTAATGAAAAACTGTTTTTT
TRBJ2-5	TRBV15	few	.	CATSLELGGQETQYF	TGTGCCACCAGCCTAGAGCTTGGAGGCCAAGAGACCCAGTACTTC
TRBJ2-7	TRBV5-4	.	.	CASSFRQGTYEQYF	TGTGCCAGCAGCTTCCGCCAGGGTACCTACGAGCAGTACTTC
TRBJ1-2	TRBV30	few	TRBD1	CAWSGTGNGYTF	TGTGCCTGGAGTGGGACAGGGAATGGCTACACCTTC
TRBJ2-3	TRBV14	.	.	CASSPPGWADTQYF	TGTGCCAGCAGCCCCCCGGGATGGGCAGATACGCAGTATTTT
TRBJ1-1	TRBV28	.	TRBD1	CASNPRDRVNTEAFF	TGTGCCAGCAACCCACGGGACAGGGTGAACACTGAAGCTTTCTTT
TRBJ2-7	TRBV30	.	.	CAWSTLGRTDAYEQYF	TGTGCCTGGAGTACCCTCGGCCGGACAGATGCCTACGAGCAGTACTTC
TRBJ1-3	TRBV30	.	.	CAWRVGNTIYF	TGTGCCTGGCGGGTTGGAAACACCATATATTTT
TRBJ2-4	TRBV5-8	.	.	CASSLWKGPKNIQYF	TGTGCCAGCAGCTTGTGGAAGGGGCCCAAAAACATTCAGTACTTC
TRBJ2-4	TRBV27	.	.	CASSLSGTPKNIQYF	TGTGCCAGCAGCCTCAGCGGCACTCCCAAAAACATTCAGTACTTC
TRBJ2-7	TRBV11-2	.	TRBD2	CASSLGGGAYEQYF	TGTGCCAGCAGCTTAGGCGGGGGGGCCTACGAGCAGTACTTC
TRBJ2-3	TRBV7-9	.	.	CASGGTDTQYF	TGTGCCAGCGGGGGGACAGATACGCAGTATTTT